This T cell receptor beta chain stems from a study of blood T cell repertoires in COVID-19. Across the study: Italy, Spain and the United States were the sources of the convalescent and acute COVID-19 samples. The analysed material was cDNA or gDNA that came from T cells, B-cell-depleted T cells, or PBMCs.

After removal of 1 base from V and 4 bases from J, the junction contained 5 bases not matched to a gene. The germline V gene encodes CDR1 SEHNR and CDR2 FQNEAQ (reference sequence). CDR3 size: 15 residues. Followed over time, Seattle patients had been enrolled while infection was active. In the source study's methods: Quantification of nucleated cells was approximated via reference gene primer amplification. The data were produced by immunoSEQ multiplex PCR, yet TCRdb's version contains in-frame clones alone and is incomplete. V and J calls and clone size are as listed in that table; D and trimming were resolved from the DNA. The table shows under 65,000 clones, with about nine tenths occurring only once.

The sequenced sample was peripheral blood. This clonotype was sampled from a woman aged 80 or older with COVID-19, enrolled during active disease. This chain links TRBV7-9 with TRBJ2-7; the match to TRBD1 covers 9 bases. This CDR3 is CASSLEGQGRYEQYF. The CDR3 bases are TGTGCCAGCAGCTTAGAGGGACAGGGCAGGTACGAGCAGTACTTC. The complete variable domain, with remaining parts taken from reference TRBV7-9 and TRBJ2-7, reads DTGVSQNPRHKITKRGQNVTFRCDPISEHNRLYWYRQTLGQGPEFLTYFQNEAQLEKSRLLSDRFSAERPKGSFSTLEIQRTEQGDSAMYLCASSLEGQGRYEQYFGPGTRLTVT.